A selection of T cell receptor beta chains follows, all from one sample in a study of blood T cells in healthy people across ages. TCRdb called the 5' RACE reads again in MiXCR, with one record for every CDR3 protein. The repertoire holds under 1,000,000 distinct CDR3 sequences, with around 45% as singletons. The sample consisted of blood. The receptors come from an elderly man in good health. CDR3s include the opening cysteine and the closing phenylalanine or tryptophan. A D gene is named only where the DNA matches it firmly. Some rows mark clone size as missing; the rest say once, few, many or name a class of expanded clone.

V	J	size	D	CDR3	DNA
TRBV30	TRBJ1-6	many	.	CAWTSDSPLHF	TGTGCCTGGACTTCGGATTCACCCCTCCACTTT
TRBV20-1	TRBJ1-5	.	.	CSAATRYSNQPQHF	TGCAGTGCTGCGACAAGATATAGCAATCAGCCCCAGCATTTT
TRBV20-1	TRBJ2-2	.	.	CSASTGPGELFF	TGCAGTGCTAGTACGGGCCCCGGGGAGCTGTTTTTT
TRBV4-2	TRBJ1-1	.	.	CASSQEWLMNTEAFF	TGTGCCAGCAGCCAAGAGTGGCTCATGAACACTGAAGCTTTCTTT
TRBV27	TRBJ2-1	.	TRBD2	CASSPGTRGDEQFF	TGTGCCAGCAGTCCCGGGACTAGAGGTGATGAGCAGTTCTTC
TRBV29-1	TRBJ1-2	.	TRBD1	CSVGTGLVVLGYTF	TGCAGCGTTGGGACAGGGCTCGTTGTGCTTGGCTACACCTTC
TRBV10-3	TRBJ2-7	.	.	CAISWDPSSYEQYF	TGTGCCATCAGTTGGGACCCAAGCTCCTACGAGCAGTACTTC
TRBV20-1	TRBJ2-5	.	.	CSAMSWTQYF	TGCAGTGCTATGTCATGGACCCAGTACTTC
TRBV12-3/TRBV12-4	TRBJ2-1	many	TRBD1	CASSLTGQGLSGQFF	TGTGCCAGCAGTTTGACGGGACAGGGGTTGTCTGGGCAGTTCTTC
TRBV4-2	TRBJ2-1	once	TRBD2	CASSQVPGLTDNEQFF	TGTGCCAGCAGCCAAGTACCGGGACTAACCGACAATGAGCAGTTCTTC
TRBV21-1	TRBJ2-4	.	.	CASSKDSGVAKNIQYF	TGTGCCAGCAGCAAAGATAGCGGGGTAGCCAAAAACATTCAGTACTTC
TRBV5-1	TRBJ2-1	.	.	CASSLAPGYQNEQFF	TGCGCCAGCAGCTTGGCCCCCGGCTACCAGAATGAGCAGTTCTTC
TRBV10-3	TRBJ2-3	.	.	CAIGTSMRTDTQYF	TGTGCCATCGGGACTTCCATGCGAACAGATACGCAGTATTTT
TRBV6-2/TRBV6-3	TRBJ2-1	.	TRBD2	CASSLLTTRTSGYNEQFF	TGTGCCAGCAGCCTCTTAACCACGCGGACTAGCGGCTACAATGAGCAGTTCTTC
TRBV5-1	TRBJ2-7	.	.	CASSSRDIDEQYF	TGCGCCAGCAGCTCCCGGGACATCGACGAGCAGTACTTC
TRBV7-3	TRBJ2-5	.	TRBD2	CASSLRSPSGRETQYF	TGTGCCAGCAGCTTAAGAAGTCCTAGCGGGAGGGAGACCCAGTACTTC
TRBV7-9	TRBJ2-7	few	.	CASSPPRGRSSYEQYF	TGTGCCAGCAGCCCACCCCGGGGTCGGAGCTCCTACGAGCAGTACTTC
TRBV2	TRBJ2-2	many	.	CASSVYTGELFF	TGTGCCAGCAGTGTATACACCGGGGAGCTGTTTTTT
TRBV15	TRBJ2-3	.	TRBD2	CATRWGLAGDSSDTQYF	TGTGCCACCAGGTGGGGACTAGCGGGAGACTCGTCGGATACGCAGTATTTT
TRBV5-1	TRBJ1-5	.	.	CASSWEGHPYQPQHF	TGCGCCAGCAGCTGGGAGGGACACCCTTATCAGCCCCAGCATTTT
TRBV7-9	TRBJ2-5	many	.	CASSPQGSLGETQYF	TGTGCCAGCAGCCCCCAGGGGAGCCTAGGAGAGACCCAGTACTTC
TRBV7-6	TRBJ2-3	once	TRBD1	CASSSHRTGSTDTQYF	TGTGCCAGCAGCTCACATCGGACAGGGAGCACAGATACGCAGTATTTT
TRBV19	TRBJ2-3	.	.	CASSMRDTQYF	TGTGCCAGTAGTATGCGGGATACGCAGTATTTT
TRBV3-1	TRBJ2-3	once	.	CASSQESSGADTQYF	TGTGCCAGCAGCCAAGAGAGTAGCGGAGCAGATACGCAGTATTTT
TRBV9	TRBJ2-3	many	TRBD2	CASSARLAGDTNTQYF	TGTGCCAGCAGCGCCCGACTAGCGGGAGATACCAATACGCAGTATTTT
TRBV5-1	TRBJ2-7	.	TRBD2	CASSLAGTSGRYEQYF	TGCGCCAGCAGCTTGGCCGGGACTAGCGGGAGGTACGAGCAGTACTTC
TRBV18	TRBJ2-5	.	.	CASSPEGRGTGEQYF	TGTGCCAGCTCACCAGAGGGGCGCGGTACTGGGGAGCAGTACTTC
TRBV7-2	TRBJ1-2	few	.	CASSFYRAEEHGYTF	TGTGCCAGCAGCTTCTACAGGGCTGAGGAGCATGGCTACACCTTC
TRBV7-2	TRBJ1-2	.	TRBD1	CASSFPGQPSYGYTF	TGTGCCAGCAGCTTCCCGGGACAGCCAAGCTATGGCTACACCTTC
TRBV18	TRBJ1-5	.	.	CASSPETSNQPQHF	TGTGCCAGCTCACCAGAGACTAGCAATCAGCCCCAGCATTTT
TRBV9	TRBJ1-2	.	TRBD1	CASSDRGALGYTF	TGTGCCAGCAGCGACAGGGGGGCCTTAGGCTACACCTTC
TRBV5-1	TRBJ1-1	.	.	CASSLGMYNTEAFF	TGCGCCAGCAGCTTGGGTATGTACAACACTGAAGCTTTCTTT
TRBV29-1	TRBJ2-1	few	.	CSAGLRLEHEQFF	TGCAGCGCCGGGCTCCGATTGGAGCACGAGCAGTTCTTC
TRBV20-1	TRBJ2-3	few	TRBD2	CSARVILAGVSDTQYF	TGCAGTGCTAGAGTCATACTAGCGGGAGTGTCAGATACGCAGTATTTT
TRBV4-2	TRBJ2-6	many	.	CASSLMGSGANVLTF	TGTGCCAGCAGCCTGATGGGCTCTGGGGCCAACGTCCTGACTTTC
TRBV4-1	TRBJ2-1	few	TRBD2	CASSLYSGSGNEQFF	TGCGCCAGCAGCCTGTACAGCGGGAGTGGCAATGAGCAGTTCTTC
TRBV14	TRBJ2-5	.	.	CASSQDLGTLEGETQYF	TGTGCCAGCAGCCAAGATCTAGGAACACTGGAGGGGGAGACCCAGTACTTC
TRBV5-1	TRBJ2-1	.	TRBD2	CASSLVSGALNEQFF	TGCGCCAGCAGCTTGGTTAGCGGGGCCCTAAATGAGCAGTTCTTC
TRBV28	TRBJ2-7	.	.	CASSSPASRSSYEQYF	TGTGCCAGCAGTTCCCCTGCAAGCCGGAGCTCCTACGAGCAGTACTTC
TRBV20-1	TRBJ1-5	once	TRBD1	CSARPRTGRGYGNQPQHF	TGCAGTGCTAGACCAAGGACAGGGAGGGGTTATGGCAATCAGCCCCAGCATTTT
TRBV24-1	TRBJ2-3	few	TRBD1	CATSDSGQSTDTQYF	TGTGCCACCAGTGATTCGGGACAGAGCACAGATACGCAGTATTTT
TRBV7-4	TRBJ2-1	.	.	CASSLGAASSYNEQFF	TGTGCCAGCAGCTTAGGAGCTGCAAGCTCCTACAATGAGCAGTTCTTC
TRBV4-3	TRBJ1-2	few	.	CASSHEVQGGGYTF	TGCGCCAGCAGCCATGAAGTCCAGGGAGGCGGCTACACCTTC
TRBV28	TRBJ2-5	.	.	CASSSTGPFQETQYF	TGTGCCAGCAGCTCAACCGGGCCCTTCCAAGAGACCCAGTACTTC
TRBV4-3	TRBJ2-1	few	TRBD2	CASSQDWGVGGANEQFF	TGCGCCAGCAGCCAAGATTGGGGCGTGGGAGGGGCAAATGAGCAGTTCTTC